This TCR beta chain was sequenced during a study of vaccination effects on CD4 cells after COVID-19. At the level of the study: Early and late time points after vaccination were used to sample three convalescent patients. Sampling occurred a median 72 days post second dose, range 14 to 241.

The V end was cut by 4 bases, the J end by 2 bases, with 11 bases between. The CDR3 is 13 amino acids. Germline CDR1 SQVTM, CDR2 ANQGSEA. ViraFEST used viral peptide pools to expand antigen-specific CD4+ T cells before sequencing. Following an approximately eleven-day culture, CD4+ T cells were purified. This person caught SARS-CoV-2 sometime from March to December 2020, and PCR testing confirmed the infection. The participants, recipients of two vaccine doses, got either BNT162b2 or mRNA-1273. With approximately 9.6 ug/ml peptides and about 9.5 IU/ml IL-2, some 2 million PBMC per well were cultured. A half-volume exchange with IL-2 medium occurred on days 3 and 7. This clone was counted a single time. The target antigen is unknown. Profiled with immunoSEQ multiplex PCR; TCRdb holds only in-frame clones, not every one. The sample consists of under 15,000 clones, over 60% of them appearing once.

The origin of this receptor is a human donor who had a prior SARS-CoV-2 infection. This sequence joins TRBV29-1 and TRBJ2-5; D unclear. Specimen: CD4+ T cells from PBMCs cultured with HCoV-NL63 spike peptides, collected after COVID-19 vaccination. DNA for the CDR3: TGCAGCGTTGTACGGTGGCAGCAAGAGACCCAGTACTTC. This encodes CSVVRWQQETQYF.